Below are 8 T cell receptor beta chains sequenced from a single sample in a study of metastatic and nonmetastatic thyroid tumors. All patients were untreated before thyroid surgery. TCRdb re-analyzed the PCR reads using MiXCR. The sample shows just under 4,000 clones, around a fifth of them seen only once. The sequencing sample was made of tumor tissue. These receptors came from a female donor with papillary thyroid cancer or a benign thyroid nodule (not recorded which). Some clones in this sample may be carry-over from other donors' samples.

By share, this clone ranks as large (0.1 to 1%). The chain has TRBV10-2 and TRBJ2-7; 11 bases agree with TRBD2. This CDR3 spans 14 amino acids. The germline CDR1 and CDR2 sequences are WSHSY and SAAADI. V gave up 4 bases and J gave up 4 bases; unmatched junction bases: 3. This CDR3 is CASSVLAGGYEQYF. The CDR3 DNA is TGCGCCAGCAGTGTTCTAGCGGGAGGATACGAGCAGTACTTC.

This clone showed up just a few times. The chain combines TRBV6-2 or TRBV6-3 with TRBJ2-2, with D maybe TRBD1 (6 bases). V was cut by 0 bases and J by 7 bases, with 12 bases left in between. Per germline, CDR1 MNHEY and CDR2 SVGEGT. The CDR3 has 15 residues. The CDR3 here is CASSYSNPGVGELFF. CDR3 DNA sequence: TGTGCCAGCAGTTACTCGAACCCAGGGGTCGGGGAGCTGTTTTTT.

Of note for this clone: An end of the junction differs from the germline gene, which may be a read error. This sequence joins TRBV5-1 and TRBJ2-2; the D gene is possibly TRBD2 (5 bases). This CDR3 has 15 residues. In germline, CDR1 is SGHRS, CDR2 YFSETQ. CDR3 coding DNA: TGCGCCAGCAGAGCGTGGGCCGCGAACACCGGGGAGCTTTTTTTT. Translation: CASRAWAANTGELFF.

This clone was recorded a few times. J is TRBJ2-2 and V is TRBV20-1; 8 nucleotides agree with TRBD2. The CDR3 is 16 residues long. V gave up 2 bases and J gave up 2 bases; unmatched junction bases: 7. Germline lookup yields CDR1 DFQATT and CDR2 SNEGSKA (reference sequence). CDR3 bases: TGCAGTGCTAGAATACGACTAGCGAGTAACACCGGGGAGCTGTTTTTT. This gives the protein CSARIRLASNTGELFF.

This clone occurred once. The chain combines TRBV6-4 with TRBJ2-6; D might be TRBD2 (7 bases). The V end was cut by 5 bases, the J end by 1 base, with 21 bases between. This CDR3 has 19 residues. CDR1 and CDR2 from the germline V gene are MRHNA and SNTAGT. This CDR3 is CASSLPGGQPQSGANVLTF. The CDR3 DNA is TGTGCCAGCAGTCTTCCGGGGGGACAACCCCAGTCTGGGGCCAACGTCCTGACTTTC.

CDR3 amino acids: CASRASNQPQHF. In nucleotides, the CDR3 is TGTGCCAGTCGAGCAAGCAATCAGCCCCAGCATTTT. The chain uses TRBV6-1 and TRBJ1-5; the D is unclear. The germline V gene has CDR1 MNHNS and CDR2 SASEGT. This CDR3 is built from 12 residues. V was cut by 9 bases and J by 1 base, with 7 bases left in between.

J is TRBJ2-2 and V is TRBV28; D possibly uses TRBD1 or TRBD2 (6 bases each). Germline V gene data show CDR1 as MDHEN and CDR2 as SYDVKM. V was pared by 8 bases and J by 7 bases, with 17 bases between. This CDR3 has 14 residues. The CDR3 region has the DNA TGTGCCAGCGGCTCCCCGGGGGCCAGCGGGGAGCTGTTTTTT. Protein product: CASGSPGASGELFF.

The V call is TRBV7-2, the J call TRBJ2-1, with TRBD2 matching 7 bases. The CDR3 has 14 residues. The ends lost 0 bases at V and 9 bases at J; junction bases unmatched: 5. Germline-derived CDR1 and CDR2 are SGHTA and FQGNSA. The CDR3 loop reads CASSLAGGLGEQFF. CDR3 in DNA: TGTGCCAGCAGCTTAGCGGGAGGGCTTGGTGAGCAGTTCTTC.